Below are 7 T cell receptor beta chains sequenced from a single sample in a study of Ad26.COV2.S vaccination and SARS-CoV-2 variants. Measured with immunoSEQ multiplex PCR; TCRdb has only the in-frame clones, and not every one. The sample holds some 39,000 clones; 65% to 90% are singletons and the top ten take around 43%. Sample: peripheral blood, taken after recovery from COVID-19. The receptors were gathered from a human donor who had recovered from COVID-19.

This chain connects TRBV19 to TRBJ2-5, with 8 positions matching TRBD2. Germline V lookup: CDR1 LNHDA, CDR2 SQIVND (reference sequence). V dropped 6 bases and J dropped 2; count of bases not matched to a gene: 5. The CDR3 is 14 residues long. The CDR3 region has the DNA TGTGCCAGTAGGCAGCGGGGGAGTCAAGAGACCCAGTACTTC. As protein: CASRQRGSQETQYF.

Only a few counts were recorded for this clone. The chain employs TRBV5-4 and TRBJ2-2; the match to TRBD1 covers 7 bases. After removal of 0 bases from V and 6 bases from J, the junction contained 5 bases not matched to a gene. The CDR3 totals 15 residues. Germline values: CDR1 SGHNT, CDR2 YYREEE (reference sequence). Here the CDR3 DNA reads TGTGCCAGCAGCTTGGGGGACAGAGAGGCCGGGGAGCTGTTTTTT. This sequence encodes CASSLGDREAGELFF.

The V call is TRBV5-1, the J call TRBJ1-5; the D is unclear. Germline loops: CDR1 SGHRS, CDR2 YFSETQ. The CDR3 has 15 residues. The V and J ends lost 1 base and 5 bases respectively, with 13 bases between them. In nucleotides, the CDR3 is TGCGCCAGCAGCTTGCAGCCAGGCGGTGATCAGCCCCAGCATTTT. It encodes CASSLQPGGDQPQHF.

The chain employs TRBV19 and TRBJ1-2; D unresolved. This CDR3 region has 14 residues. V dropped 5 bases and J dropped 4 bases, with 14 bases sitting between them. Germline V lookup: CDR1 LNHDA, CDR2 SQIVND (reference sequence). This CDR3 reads CASSPGGLRYGYTF. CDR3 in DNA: TGTGCCAGTAGTCCTGGCGGGCTCCGCTATGGCTACACCTTC.

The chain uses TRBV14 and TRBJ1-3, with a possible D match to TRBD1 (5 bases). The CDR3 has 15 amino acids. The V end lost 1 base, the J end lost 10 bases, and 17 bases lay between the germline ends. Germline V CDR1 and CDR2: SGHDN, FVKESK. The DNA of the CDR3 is TGTGCCAGCAGCCAAGGATCCGGGGGAAGGGCGACCATATATTTT. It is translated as CASSQGSGGRATIYF.

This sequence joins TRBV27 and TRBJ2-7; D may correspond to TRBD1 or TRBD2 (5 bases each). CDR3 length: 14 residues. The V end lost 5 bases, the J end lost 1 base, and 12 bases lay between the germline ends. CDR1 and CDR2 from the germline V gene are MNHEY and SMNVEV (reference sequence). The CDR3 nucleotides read TGTGCCAGCAGTCCGAGGGGAAAGTCCTACGAGCAGTACTTC. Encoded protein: CASSPRGKSYEQYF.

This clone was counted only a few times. The CDR3 reads CSVRRGAAGTEAFF. CDR3 DNA sequence: TGCAGCGTGAGGCGGGGGGCGGCGGGCACTGAAGCTTTCTTT. The rearrangement uses TRBV29-1 and TRBJ1-1, with D tentatively TRBD1 (6 bases). Trimming removed 6 bases at V and 4 bases at J, with 18 bases between. This CDR3 has 14 residues. Germline V gene sequence: CDR1 SQVTM, CDR2 ANQGSEA.